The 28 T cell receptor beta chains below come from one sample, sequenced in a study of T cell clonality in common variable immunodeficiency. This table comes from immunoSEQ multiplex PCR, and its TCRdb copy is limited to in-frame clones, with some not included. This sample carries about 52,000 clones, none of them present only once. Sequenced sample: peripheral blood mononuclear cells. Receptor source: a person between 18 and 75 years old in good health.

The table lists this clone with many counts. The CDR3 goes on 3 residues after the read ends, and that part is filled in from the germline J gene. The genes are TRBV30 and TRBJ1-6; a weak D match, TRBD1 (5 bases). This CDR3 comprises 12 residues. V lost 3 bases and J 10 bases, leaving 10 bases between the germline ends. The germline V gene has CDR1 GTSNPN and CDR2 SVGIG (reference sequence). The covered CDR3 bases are TGTGCCTGGAGGCAGGGAAACTCACCC. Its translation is CAWRQGNSP. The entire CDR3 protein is CAWRQGNSPLHF.

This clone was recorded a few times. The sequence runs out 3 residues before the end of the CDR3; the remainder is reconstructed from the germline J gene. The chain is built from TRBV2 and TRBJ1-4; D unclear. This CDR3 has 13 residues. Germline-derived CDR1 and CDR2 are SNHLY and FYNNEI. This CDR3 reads CASLWRENSALFF. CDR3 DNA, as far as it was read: TGTGCCAGCCTCTGGCGGGAGAATTCGGCA.

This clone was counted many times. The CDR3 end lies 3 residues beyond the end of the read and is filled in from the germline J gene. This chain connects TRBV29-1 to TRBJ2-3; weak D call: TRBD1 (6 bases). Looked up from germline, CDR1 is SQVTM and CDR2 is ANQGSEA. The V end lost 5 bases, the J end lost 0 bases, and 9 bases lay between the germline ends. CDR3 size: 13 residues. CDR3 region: CSVSGASTDTQYF. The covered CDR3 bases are TGCAGCGTTTCAGGGGCTAGCACAGATACG.

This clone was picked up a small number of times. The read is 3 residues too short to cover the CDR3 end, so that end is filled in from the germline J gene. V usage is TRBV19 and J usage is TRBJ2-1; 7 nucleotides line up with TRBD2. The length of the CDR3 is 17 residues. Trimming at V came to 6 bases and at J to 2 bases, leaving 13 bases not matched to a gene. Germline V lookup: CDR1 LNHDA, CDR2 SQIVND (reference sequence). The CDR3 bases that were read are TGTGCCAGTAGCCCTTCGAGGTCTAGCGGAACCTACAATGAG. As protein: CASSPSRSSGTYNE. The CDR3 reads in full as CASSPSRSSGTYNEQFF. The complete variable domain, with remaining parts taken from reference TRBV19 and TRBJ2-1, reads DGGITQSPKYLFRKEGQNVTLSCEQNLNHDAMYWYRQDPGQGLRLIYYSQIVNDFQKGDIAEGYSVSREKKESFPLTVTSAQKNPTAFYLCASSPSRSSGTYNEQFFGPGTRLTVL.

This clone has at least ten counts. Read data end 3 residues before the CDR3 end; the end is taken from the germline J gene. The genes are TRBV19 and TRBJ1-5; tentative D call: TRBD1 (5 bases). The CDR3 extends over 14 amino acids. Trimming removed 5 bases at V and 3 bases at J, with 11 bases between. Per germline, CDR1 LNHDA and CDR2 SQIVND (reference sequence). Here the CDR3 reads CASSARDINQPQHF. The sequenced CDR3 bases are TGTGCCAGTAGTGCCAGGGATATCAATCAGCCC.

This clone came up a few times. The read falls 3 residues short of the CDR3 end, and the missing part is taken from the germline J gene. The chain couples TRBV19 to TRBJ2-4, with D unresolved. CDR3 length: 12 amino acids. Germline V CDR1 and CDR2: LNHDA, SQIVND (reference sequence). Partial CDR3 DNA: TGTGCCAGTAGTATAAGTAACTATGGT. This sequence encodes CASSISNYG. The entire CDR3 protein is CASSISNYGQYF. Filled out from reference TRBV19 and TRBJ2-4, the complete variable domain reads DGGITQSPKYLFRKEGQNVTLSCEQNLNHDAMYWYRQDPGQGLRLIYYSQIVNDFQKGDIAEGYSVSREKKESFPLTVTSAQKNPTAFYLCASSISNYGQYFGAGTRLSVL.

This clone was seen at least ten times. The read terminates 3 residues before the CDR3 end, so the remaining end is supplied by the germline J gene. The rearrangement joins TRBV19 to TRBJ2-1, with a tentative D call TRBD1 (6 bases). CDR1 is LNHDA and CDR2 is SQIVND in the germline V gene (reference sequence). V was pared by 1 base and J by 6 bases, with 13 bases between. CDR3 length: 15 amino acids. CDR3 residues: CASSIATGQTNEQFF. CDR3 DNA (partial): TGTGCCAGTAGTATAGCTACGGGACAAACCAATGAG.

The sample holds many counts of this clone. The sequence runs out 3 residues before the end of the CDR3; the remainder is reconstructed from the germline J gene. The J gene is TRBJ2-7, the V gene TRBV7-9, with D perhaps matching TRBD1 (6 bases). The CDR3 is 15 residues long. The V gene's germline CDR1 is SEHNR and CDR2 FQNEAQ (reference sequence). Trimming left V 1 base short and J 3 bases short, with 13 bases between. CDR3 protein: CASSLGQGWVYEQYF. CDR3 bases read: TGTGCCAGCAGCTTAGGGCAGGGGTGGGTCTACGAG.

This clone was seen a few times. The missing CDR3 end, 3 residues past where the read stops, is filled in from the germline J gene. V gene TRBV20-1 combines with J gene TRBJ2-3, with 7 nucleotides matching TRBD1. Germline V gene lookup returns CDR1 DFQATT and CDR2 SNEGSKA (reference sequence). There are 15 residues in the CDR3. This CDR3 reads CSARPDRWYQETQYF. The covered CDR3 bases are TGCAGTGCTAGGCCGGACAGGTGGTACCAAGAGACG.

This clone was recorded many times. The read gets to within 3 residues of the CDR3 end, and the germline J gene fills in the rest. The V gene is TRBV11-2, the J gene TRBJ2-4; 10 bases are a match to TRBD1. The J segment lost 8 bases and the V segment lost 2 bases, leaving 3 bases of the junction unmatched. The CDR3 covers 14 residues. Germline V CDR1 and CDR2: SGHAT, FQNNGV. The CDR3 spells CASSLRQGADIQYF. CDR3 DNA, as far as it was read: TGTGCCAGCAGCTTAAGACAGGGGGCGGACATT.

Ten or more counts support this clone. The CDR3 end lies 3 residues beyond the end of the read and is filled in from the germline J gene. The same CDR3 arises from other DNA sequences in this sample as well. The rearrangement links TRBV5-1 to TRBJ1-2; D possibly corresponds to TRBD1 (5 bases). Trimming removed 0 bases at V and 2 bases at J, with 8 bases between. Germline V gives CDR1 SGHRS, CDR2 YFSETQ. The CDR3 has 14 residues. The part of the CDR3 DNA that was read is TGCGCCAGCAGCTTGGAAGGGGTGAACTATGGC. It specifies CASSLEGVNYG. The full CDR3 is CASSLEGVNYGYTF.

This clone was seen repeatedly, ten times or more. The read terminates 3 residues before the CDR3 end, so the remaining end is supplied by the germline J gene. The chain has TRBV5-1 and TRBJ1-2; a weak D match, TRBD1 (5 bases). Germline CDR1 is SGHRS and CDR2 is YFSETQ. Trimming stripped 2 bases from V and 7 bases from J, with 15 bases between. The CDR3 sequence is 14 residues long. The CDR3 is CASSFLQGIGGYTF. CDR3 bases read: TGCGCCAGCAGCTTCCTCCAGGGTATCGGTGGC.

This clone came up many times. The sequenced CDR3 bases are TGTGCCAGCACTCCGGGACAGCCTAATCAGCCC. This codes for CASTPGQPNQP. The whole CDR3 sequence reads CASTPGQPNQPQHF. The rearrangement joins TRBV6-2 or TRBV6-3 to TRBJ1-5; 7 bases match TRBD1. The sequenced fragment ends 3 residues before the CDR3 boundary, so the rest is inferred from the germline J gene. V gave up 7 bases and J gave up 4 bases; unmatched junction bases: 7. The CDR3 runs 14 residues. Germline loops: CDR1 MNHEY, CDR2 SVGEGT.

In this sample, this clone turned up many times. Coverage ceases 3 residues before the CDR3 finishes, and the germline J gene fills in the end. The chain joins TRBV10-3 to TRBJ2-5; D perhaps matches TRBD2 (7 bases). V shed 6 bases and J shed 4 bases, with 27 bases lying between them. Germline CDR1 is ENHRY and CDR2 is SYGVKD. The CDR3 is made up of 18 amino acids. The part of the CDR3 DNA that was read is TGTGCCATCAGCCAGATGGGGGGGGCGCGCTCTAGTGGAGAGACC. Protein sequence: CAISQMGGARSSGET. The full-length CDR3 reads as CAISQMGGARSSGETQYF.

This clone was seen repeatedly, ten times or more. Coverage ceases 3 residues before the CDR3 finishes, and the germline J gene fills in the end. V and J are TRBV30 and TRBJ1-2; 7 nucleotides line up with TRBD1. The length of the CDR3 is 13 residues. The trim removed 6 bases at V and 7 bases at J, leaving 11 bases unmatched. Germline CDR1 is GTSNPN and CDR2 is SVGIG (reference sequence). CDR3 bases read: TGTGCCTGTAGTAGGGGGCCCTCTATTGGC. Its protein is CACSRGPSIG. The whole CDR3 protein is CACSRGPSIGYTF.

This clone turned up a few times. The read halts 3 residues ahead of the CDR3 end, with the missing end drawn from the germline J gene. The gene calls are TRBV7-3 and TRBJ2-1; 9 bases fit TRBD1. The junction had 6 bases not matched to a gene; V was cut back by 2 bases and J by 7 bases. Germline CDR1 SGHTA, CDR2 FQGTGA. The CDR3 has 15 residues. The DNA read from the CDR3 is TGTGCCAGCAGCTTAGGGACAGGGTTGACGAATGAG. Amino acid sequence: CASSLGTGLTNE. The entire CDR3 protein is CASSLGTGLTNEQFF.

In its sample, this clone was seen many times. The sequenced CDR3 bases are TGCAGCGTTGATCGACAGGGGGCGTTGTACAATGAG. Its translation is CSVDRQGALYNE. The whole CDR3 protein reads CSVDRQGALYNEQFF. The chain links TRBV29-1 to TRBJ2-1, with 10 nucleotides matching TRBD1. The read is 3 residues too short to cover the CDR3 end, so that end is filled in from the germline J gene. V lost 3 bases to trimming and J lost 4 bases; unmatched junction nucleotides: 6. The CDR3 length is 15 residues. Germline V gene data show CDR1 as SQVTM and CDR2 as ANQGSEA.

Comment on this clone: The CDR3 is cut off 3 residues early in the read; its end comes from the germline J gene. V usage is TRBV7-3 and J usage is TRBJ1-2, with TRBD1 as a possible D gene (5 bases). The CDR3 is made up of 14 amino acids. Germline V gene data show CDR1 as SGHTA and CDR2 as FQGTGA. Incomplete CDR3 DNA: TGTGCCAGCAGCACGTCCTCAGGGTCCGGGGGC. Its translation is CASSTSSGSGG. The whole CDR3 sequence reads CASSTSSGSGGYTF.

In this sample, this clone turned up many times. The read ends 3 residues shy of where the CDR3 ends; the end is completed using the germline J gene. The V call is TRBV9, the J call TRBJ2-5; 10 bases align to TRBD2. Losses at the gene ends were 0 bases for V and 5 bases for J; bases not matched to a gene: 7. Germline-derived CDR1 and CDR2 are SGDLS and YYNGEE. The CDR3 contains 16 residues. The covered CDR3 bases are TGTGCCAGCAGCGTAGCGGCAGCGGGGGGGAGGGAGACC. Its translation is CASSVAAAGGRET. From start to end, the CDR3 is CASSVAAAGGRETQYF. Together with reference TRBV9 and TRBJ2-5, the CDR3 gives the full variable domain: DSGVTQTPKHLITATGQRVTLRCSPRSGDLSVYWYQQSLDQGLQFLIQYYNGEERAKGNILERFSAQQFPDLHSELNLSSLELGDSALYFCASSVAAAGGRETQYFGPGTRLLVL.

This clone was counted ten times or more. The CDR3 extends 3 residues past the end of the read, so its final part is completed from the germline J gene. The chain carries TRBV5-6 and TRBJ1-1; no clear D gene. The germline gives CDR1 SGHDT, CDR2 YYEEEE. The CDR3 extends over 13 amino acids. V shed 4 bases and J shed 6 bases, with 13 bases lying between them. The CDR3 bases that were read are TGTGCCAGCAGCCACCAGCAGGTTTCTGAA. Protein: CASSHQQVSE. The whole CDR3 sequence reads CASSHQQVSEAFF.

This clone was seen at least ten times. The CDR3 reads CSAPGQGVNTEAFF. CDR3 bases read: TGCAGTGCTCCGGGACAGGGGGTGAACACTGAA. The gene calls are TRBV20-1 and TRBJ1-1, with TRBD1 identical over 11 bases. The CDR3 end lies 3 residues beyond the end of the read and is filled in from the germline J gene. Per germline, CDR1 DFQATT and CDR2 SNEGSKA (reference sequence). There are 14 residues in the CDR3. Trimming took 5 bases from V and 0 from J; bases not matched to a gene: 2.

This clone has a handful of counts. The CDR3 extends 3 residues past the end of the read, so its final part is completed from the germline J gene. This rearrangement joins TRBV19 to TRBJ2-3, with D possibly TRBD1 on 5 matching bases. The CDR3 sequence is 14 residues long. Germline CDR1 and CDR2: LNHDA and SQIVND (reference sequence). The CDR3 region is CASSIGQGGQPQYF. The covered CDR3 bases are TGTGCCAGTAGTATAGGGCAGGGTGGTCAGCCG.

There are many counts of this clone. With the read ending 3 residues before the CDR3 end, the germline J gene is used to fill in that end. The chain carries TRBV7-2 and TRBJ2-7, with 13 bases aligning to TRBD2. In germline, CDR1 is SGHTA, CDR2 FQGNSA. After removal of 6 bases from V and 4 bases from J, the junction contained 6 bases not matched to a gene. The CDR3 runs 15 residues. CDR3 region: CASRPTSGRRYEQYF. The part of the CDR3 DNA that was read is TGTGCCAGCAGACCGACTAGCGGGAGGAGGTACGAG.

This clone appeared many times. CDR3 protein: CSALSGTEEYEQYF. The sequenced part of the CDR3 DNA is TGCAGTGCTCTAAGCGGGACTGAAGAATACGAG. The chain uses TRBV20-1 and TRBJ2-7; 7 bases align to TRBD2. Sequencing ends 3 residues short of the CDR3 end; the germline J gene provides the rest. The CDR3 runs to 14 residues. V shed 5 bases, J shed 4 bases, and the junction held 11 bases outside the gene matches. CDR1 is DFQATT and CDR2 is SNEGSKA in the germline V gene (reference sequence).

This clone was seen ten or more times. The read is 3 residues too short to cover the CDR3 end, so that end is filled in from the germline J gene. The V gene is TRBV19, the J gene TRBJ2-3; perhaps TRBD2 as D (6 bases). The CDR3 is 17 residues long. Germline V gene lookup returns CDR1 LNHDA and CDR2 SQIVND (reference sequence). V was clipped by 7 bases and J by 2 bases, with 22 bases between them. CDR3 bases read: TGTGCCAGTACCTCATTCGGGCACACGGGGGACACAGATACG. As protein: CASTSFGHTGDTDT. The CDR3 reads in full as CASTSFGHTGDTDTQYF.

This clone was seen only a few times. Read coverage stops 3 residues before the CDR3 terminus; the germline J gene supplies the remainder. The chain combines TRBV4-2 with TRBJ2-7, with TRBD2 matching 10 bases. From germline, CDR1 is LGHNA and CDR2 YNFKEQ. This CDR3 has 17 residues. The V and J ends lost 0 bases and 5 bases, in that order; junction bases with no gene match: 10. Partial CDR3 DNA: TGTGCCAGCAGCCAAGATTTTTCACTAGCGGGATTAAACGAG. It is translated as CASSQDFSLAGLNE. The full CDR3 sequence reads CASSQDFSLAGLNEQYF.

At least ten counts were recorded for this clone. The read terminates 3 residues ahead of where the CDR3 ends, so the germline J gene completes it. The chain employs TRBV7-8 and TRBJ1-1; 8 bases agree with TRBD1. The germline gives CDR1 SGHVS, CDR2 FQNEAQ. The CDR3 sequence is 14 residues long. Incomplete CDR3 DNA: TGTGCCAGCAGCCAAAGGACAGGGACGAGGGAA. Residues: CASSQRTGTRE. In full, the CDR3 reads CASSQRTGTREAFF.

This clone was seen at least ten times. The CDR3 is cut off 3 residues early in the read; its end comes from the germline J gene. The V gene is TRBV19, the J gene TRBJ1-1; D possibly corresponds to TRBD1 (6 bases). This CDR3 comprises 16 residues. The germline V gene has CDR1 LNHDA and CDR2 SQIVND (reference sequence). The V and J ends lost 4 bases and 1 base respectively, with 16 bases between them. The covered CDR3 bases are TGTGCCAGTAGTACGCGGGGGCGATTAGGGAACACTGAA. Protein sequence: CASSTRGRLGNTE. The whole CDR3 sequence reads CASSTRGRLGNTEAFF.